This T cell receptor (beta chain) was captured in a study of T cell responses to AZD1222 COVID-19 vaccine. On the study more broadly: Samples with a second dose at about 4 or about 12 weeks were pooled together.

V was clipped by 1 base and J by 6 bases, with 18 bases between them. CDR3 length equals 16 residues. Germline V lookup: CDR1 LGHNA, CDR2 YNFKEQ. The table came from immunoSEQ multiplex PCR; TCRdb's copy has only in-frame clones and leaves some out. The sample yields around 150,000 clones, 85% to 95% seen once. This TCR came from an adult in good health. This chain links TRBV4-2 with TRBJ1-1; a weak D match, TRBD1 (6 bases). Source: peripheral blood, taken on day 0 of AZD1222 vaccination. CDR3 sequence (DNA): TGTGCCAGCAGCCAAGCGGCAGGGCAGGGGTACGCTGAAGCTTTCTTT. Its translation: CASSQAAGQGYAEAFF.